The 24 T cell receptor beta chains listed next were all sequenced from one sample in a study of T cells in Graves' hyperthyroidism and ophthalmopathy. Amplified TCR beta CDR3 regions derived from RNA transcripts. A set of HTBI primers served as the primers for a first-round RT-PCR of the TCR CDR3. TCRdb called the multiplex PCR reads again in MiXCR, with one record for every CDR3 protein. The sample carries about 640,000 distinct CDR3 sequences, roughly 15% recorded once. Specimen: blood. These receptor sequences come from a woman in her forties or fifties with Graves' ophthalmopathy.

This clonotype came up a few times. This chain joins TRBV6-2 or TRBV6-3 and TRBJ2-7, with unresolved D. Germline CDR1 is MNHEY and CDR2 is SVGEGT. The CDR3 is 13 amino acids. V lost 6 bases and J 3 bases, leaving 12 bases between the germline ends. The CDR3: CASSPLLSYEQYF. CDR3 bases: TGTGCCAGCAGCCCCCTGTTAAGCTACGAGCAGTACTTC.

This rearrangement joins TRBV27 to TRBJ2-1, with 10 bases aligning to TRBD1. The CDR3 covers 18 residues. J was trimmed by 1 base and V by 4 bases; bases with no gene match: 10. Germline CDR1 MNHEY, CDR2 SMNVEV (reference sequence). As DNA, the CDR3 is TGTGCCAGCAGTTCTGATGCTCCGGGACAGGGGTCCTACAATGAGCAGTTCTTC. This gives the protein CASSSDAPGQGSYNEQFF.

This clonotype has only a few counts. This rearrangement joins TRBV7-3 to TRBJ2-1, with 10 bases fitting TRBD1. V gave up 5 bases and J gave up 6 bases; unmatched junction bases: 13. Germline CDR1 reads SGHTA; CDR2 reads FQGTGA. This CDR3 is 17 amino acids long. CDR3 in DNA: TGTGCCAGCAGCCAGGAGGCCGGGACAGGGGTTTCCAATGAGCAGTTCTTC. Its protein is CASSQEAGTGVSNEQFF.

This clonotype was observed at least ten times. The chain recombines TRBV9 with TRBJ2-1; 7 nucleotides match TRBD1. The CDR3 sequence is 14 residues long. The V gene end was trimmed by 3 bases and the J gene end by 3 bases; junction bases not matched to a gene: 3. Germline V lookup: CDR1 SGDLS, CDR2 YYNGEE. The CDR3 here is CASSDTGVYNEQFF. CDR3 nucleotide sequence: TGTGCCAGCAGCGATACAGGGGTCTACAATGAGCAGTTCTTC.

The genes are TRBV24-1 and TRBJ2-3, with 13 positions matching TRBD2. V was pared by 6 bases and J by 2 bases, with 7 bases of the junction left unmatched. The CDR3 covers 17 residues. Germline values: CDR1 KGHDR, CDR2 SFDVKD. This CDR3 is CATSHPGLAGFTDTQYF. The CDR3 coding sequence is TGTGCCACCAGTCACCCGGGACTAGCGGGATTCACAGATACGCAGTATTTT.

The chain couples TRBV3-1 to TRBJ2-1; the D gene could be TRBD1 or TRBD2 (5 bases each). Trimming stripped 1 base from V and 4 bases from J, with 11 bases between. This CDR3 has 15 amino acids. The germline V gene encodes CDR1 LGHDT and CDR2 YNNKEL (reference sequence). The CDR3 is CASSQGGSGYNEQFF. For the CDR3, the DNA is TGTGCCAGCAGCCAAGGGGGCTCGGGGTACAATGAGCAGTTCTTC.

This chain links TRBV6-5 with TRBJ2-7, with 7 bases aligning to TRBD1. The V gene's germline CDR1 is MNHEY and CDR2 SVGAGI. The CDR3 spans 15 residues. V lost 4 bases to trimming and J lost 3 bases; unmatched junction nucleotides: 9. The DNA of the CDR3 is TGTGCCAGCAGTTTATTAGCCGGGACAGACTACGAGCAGTACTTC. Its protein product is CASSLLAGTDYEQYF.

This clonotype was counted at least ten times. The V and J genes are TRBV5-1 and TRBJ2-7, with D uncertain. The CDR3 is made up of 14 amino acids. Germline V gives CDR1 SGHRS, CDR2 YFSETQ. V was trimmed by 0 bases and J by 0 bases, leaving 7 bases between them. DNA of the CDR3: TGCGCCAGCAGCTTGGGCTCTTACTCCTACGAGCAGTACTTC. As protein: CASSLGSYSYEQYF.

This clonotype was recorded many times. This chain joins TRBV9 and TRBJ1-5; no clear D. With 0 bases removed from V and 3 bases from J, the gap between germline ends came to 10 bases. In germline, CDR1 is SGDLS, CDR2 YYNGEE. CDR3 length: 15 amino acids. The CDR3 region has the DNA TGTGCCAGCAGCGTAGGGTCCCAGGCCAATCAGCCCCAGCATTTT. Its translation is CASSVGSQANQPQHF. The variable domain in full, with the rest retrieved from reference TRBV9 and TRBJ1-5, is DSGVTQTPKHLITATGQRVTLRCSPRSGDLSVYWYQQSLDQGLQFLIQYYNGEERAKGNILERFSAQQFPDLHSELNLSSLELGDSALYFCASSVGSQANQPQHFGDGTRLSIL.

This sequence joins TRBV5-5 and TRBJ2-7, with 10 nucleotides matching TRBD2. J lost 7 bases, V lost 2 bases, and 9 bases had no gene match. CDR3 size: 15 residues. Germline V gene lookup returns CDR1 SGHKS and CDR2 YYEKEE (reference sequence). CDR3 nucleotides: TGTGCCAGCAGCTTTGGCCTAGCGGGAGTGCGGGAGCAGTACTTC. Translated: CASSFGLAGVREQYF.

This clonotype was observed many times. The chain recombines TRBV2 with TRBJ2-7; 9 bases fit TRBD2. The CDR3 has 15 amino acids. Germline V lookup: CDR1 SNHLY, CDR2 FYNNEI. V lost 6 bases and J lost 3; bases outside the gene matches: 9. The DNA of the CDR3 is TGTGCCAGCAGCCCTACTACGACTAGCGGCTACGAGCAGTACTTC. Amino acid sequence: CASSPTTTSGYEQYF.

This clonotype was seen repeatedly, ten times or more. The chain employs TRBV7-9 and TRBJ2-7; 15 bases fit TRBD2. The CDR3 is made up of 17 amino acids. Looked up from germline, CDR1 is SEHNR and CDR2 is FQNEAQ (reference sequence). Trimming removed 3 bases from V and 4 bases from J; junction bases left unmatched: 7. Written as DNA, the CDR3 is TGTGCCAGCAGCTTGCGGACTAGCGGGAGGGCCAGGTACGAGCAGTACTTC. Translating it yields CASSLRTSGRARYEQYF.

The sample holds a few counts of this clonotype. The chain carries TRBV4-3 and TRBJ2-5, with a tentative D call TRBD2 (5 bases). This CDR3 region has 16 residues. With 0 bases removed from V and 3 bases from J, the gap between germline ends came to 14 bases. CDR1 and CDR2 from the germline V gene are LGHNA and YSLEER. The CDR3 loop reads CASSQEGLAVKETQYF. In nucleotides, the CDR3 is TGCGCCAGCAGCCAAGAAGGTCTAGCTGTTAAAGAGACCCAGTACTTC.

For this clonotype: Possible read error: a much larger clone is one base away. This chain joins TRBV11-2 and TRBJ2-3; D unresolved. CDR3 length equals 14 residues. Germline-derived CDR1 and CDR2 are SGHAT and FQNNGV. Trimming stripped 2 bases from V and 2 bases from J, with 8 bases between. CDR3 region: CASSLILNTDTQYF. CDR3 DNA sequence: TGTGCCAGCAGCTTAATCCTGAACACAGATACGCAGTATTTT.

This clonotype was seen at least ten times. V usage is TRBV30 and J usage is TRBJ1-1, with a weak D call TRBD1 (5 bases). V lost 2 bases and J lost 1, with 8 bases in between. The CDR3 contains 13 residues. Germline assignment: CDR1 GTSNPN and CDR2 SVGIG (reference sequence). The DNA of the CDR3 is TGTGCCTGGAGTACTCAGGGGAACACTGAAGCTTTCTTT. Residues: CAWSTQGNTEAFF.

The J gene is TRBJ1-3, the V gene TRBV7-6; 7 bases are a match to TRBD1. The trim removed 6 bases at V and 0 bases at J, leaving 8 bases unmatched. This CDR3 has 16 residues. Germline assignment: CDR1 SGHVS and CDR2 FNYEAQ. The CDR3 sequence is CASSFNRGTSGNTIYF. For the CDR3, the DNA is TGTGCCAGCAGTTTTAACAGGGGAACCTCTGGAAACACCATATATTTT.

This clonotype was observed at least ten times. As DNA, the CDR3 is TGTGCCAGCAGCTTAGCTCGCAGTAGGGACAGAGATTATCAGCCCCAGCATTTT. Translated, it gives CASSLARSRDRDYQPQHF. J is TRBJ1-5 and V is TRBV7-8; 7 bases align to TRBD1. Per germline, CDR1 SGHVS and CDR2 FQNEAQ. J was trimmed by 5 bases and V by 0 bases; bases with no gene match: 13. This CDR3 has 18 residues.

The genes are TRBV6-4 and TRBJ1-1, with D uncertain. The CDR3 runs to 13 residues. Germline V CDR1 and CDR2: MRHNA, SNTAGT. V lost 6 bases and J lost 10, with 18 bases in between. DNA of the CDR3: TGTGCCAGCAGCCAAAGAGACCTAGTCAGAGCTTTCTTT. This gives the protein CASSQRDLVRAFF.

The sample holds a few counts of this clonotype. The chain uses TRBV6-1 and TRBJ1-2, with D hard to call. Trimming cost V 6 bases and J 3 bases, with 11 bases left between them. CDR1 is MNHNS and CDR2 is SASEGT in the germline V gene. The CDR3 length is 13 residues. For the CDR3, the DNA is TGTGCCAGCAGGAATAGCCTCTACTATGGCTACACCTTC. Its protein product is CASRNSLYYGYTF.

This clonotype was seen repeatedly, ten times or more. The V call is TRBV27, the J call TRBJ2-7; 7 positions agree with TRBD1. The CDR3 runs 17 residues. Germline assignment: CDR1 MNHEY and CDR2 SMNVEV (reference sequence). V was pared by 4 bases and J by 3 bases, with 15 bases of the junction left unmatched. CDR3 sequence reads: CASSSLRSGTEFYEQYF. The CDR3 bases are TGTGCCAGCAGTTCTTTACGATCCGGGACAGAATTCTACGAGCAGTACTTC.

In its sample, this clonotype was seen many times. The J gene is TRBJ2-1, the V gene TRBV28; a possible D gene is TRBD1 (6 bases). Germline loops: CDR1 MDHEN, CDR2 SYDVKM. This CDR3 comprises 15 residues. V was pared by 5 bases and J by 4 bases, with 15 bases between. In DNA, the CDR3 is TGTGCCAGCAGTCATCAGGGGCCTCTTTACAATGAGCAGTTCTTC. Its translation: CASSHQGPLYNEQFF. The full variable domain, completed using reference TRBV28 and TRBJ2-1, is DVKVTQSSRYLVKRTGEKVFLECVQDMDHENMFWYRQDPGLGLRLIYFSYDVKMKEKGDIPEGYSVSREKKERFSLILESASTNQTSMYLCASSHQGPLYNEQFFGPGTRLTVL.

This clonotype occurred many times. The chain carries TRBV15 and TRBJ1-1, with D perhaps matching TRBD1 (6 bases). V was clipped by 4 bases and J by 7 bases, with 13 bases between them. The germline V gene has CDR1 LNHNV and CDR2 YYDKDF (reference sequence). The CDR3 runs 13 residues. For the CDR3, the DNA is TGTGCCACCAGCATTGTGACCAGGGGTGAAGCTTTCTTT. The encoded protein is CATSIVTRGEAFF.

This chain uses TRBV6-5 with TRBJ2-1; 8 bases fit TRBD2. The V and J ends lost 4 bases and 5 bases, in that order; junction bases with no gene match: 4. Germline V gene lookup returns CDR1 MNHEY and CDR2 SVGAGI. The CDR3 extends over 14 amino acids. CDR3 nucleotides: TGTGCCAGCAGTTTCGGGGGGGCCCACAATGAGCAGTTCTTC. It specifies CASSFGGAHNEQFF.

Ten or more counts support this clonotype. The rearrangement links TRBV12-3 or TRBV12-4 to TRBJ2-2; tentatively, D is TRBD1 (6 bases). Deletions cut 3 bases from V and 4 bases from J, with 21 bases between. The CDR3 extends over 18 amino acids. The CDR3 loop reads CASSFLSGGASSTGELFF. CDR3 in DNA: TGTGCCAGCAGTTTTTTGTCTGGGGGCGCTTCTAGCACCGGGGAGCTGTTTTTT.